Listed below are T cell receptor beta chains from one sample, sequenced in a study of T cells in localized non-small cell lung cancer. Method: immunoSEQ multiplex PCR; TCRdb's copy keeps in-frame clones and lacks some. The repertoire holds 40,000 to 65,000 clones, with approximately 86% as singletons. This sample comprised PBMCs, obtained before any cancer treatment. Every receptor here comes from a female donor with stage II lung adenocarcinoma. Each CDR3 is given with its conserved first and last residue. D genes are given only for firm matches. Where a row states a size, it is once, few, many or the class of an expanded clone; other rows omit it.

TRBV14	few	TRBJ1-6	.	CASSQESLGSPLHF	TGTGCCAGCAGCCAAGAGTCGTTAGGTTCACCCCTCCACTTT
TRBV25-1	.	TRBJ1-2	TRBD1	CASSETGGAWVHGYTF	TGTGCCAGCAGTGAGACAGGGGGCGCGTGGGTTCATGGCTACACCTTC
TRBV7-6	.	TRBJ1-3	TRBD1	CASSLEGRGTGNTIYF	TGTGCCAGCAGCTTAGAGGGCAGGGGGACTGGAAACACCATATATTTT
TRBV6-1	few	TRBJ1-5	.	CASSERGTERQPQHF	TGTGCCAGCAGTGAACGGGGGACCGAACGCCAGCCCCAGCATTTT
TRBV25-1	.	TRBJ2-3	.	CASGGARSFESTDTQYF	TGTGCCAGCGGTGGTGCCCGAAGCTTCGAAAGCACAGATACGCAGTATTTT
TRBV6-1	.	TRBJ2-7	.	CASSDRGSTGYEQYF	TGTGCCAGCAGCGATAGGGGGTCGACGGGCTACGAGCAGTACTTC
TRBV5-4	.	TRBJ1-6	TRBD1	CASSFDRAANSPLHF	TGTGCCAGCAGCTTTGACAGGGCCGCTAATTCACCCCTCCACTTT
TRBV5-1	.	TRBJ1-2	.	CASSLEGRHHDGYTF	TGCGCCAGCAGCTTGGAGGGACGCCATCACGATGGCTACACCTTC
TRBV2	once	TRBJ1-1	.	CASTSMNTEAFF	TGTGCCAGCACAAGCATGAACACTGAAGCTTTCTTT
TRBV10-3	.	TRBJ1-3	TRBD1	CAISEMEGAGPGNTIYF	TGTGCCATCAGTGAAATGGAGGGGGCAGGCCCTGGAAACACCATATATTTT
TRBV15	.	TRBJ1-4	TRBD1	CATSIVPGTVNEKLFF	TGTGCCACCAGCATTGTACCAGGGACAGTTAATGAAAAACTGTTTTTT
TRBV10-3	once	TRBJ2-2	.	CAIRQGGMDTGELFF	TGTGCCATCAGGCAGGGTGGTATGGACACCGGGGAGCTGTTTTTT
TRBV29-1	.	TRBJ2-1	TRBD2	CSVRAGGYEQFF	TGCAGCGTTCGGGCGGGGGGGTATGAGCAGTTCTTC
TRBV11-2	.	TRBJ1-3	TRBD1	CASSLPRTGTSGNTIYF	TGTGCCAGCAGCTTACCCAGGACAGGGACCTCTGGAAACACCATATATTTT
TRBV2	.	TRBJ1-1	TRBD1	CASHQRDRHFLGAFF	TGTGCCAGCCACCAAAGGGACAGGCATTTTTTGGGAGCTTTCTTT
TRBV5-6	.	TRBJ2-4	.	CASSLGVLLSADIQYF	TGTGCCAGCAGCTTGGGGGTGCTCTTGTCGGCGGACATTCAGTACTTC
TRBV9	.	TRBJ1-2	TRBD1	CASSGLTGGELSGYTF	TGTGCCAGCAGCGGACTGACAGGGGGCGAGTTGAGTGGCTACACCTTC
TRBV2	.	TRBJ2-7	.	CASSSDSTYEQYF	TGTGCCAGCAGTTCCGACAGTACCTACGAGCAGTACTTC
TRBV2	.	TRBJ1-4	TRBD1	CASAPGQALEKLFF	TGTGCCAGCGCACCGGGACAGGCTTTAGAAAAACTGTTTTTT
TRBV5-4	.	TRBJ2-1	TRBD1	CASSYGQGYNEQFF	TGTGCCAGCAGCTATGGACAGGGCTACAATGAGCAGTTCTTC
TRBV30	.	TRBJ1-4	.	CAWSEDLPSGTRNEKLFF	TGTGCCTGGAGTGAGGACCTTCCGAGTGGGACGCGGAATGAAAAACTGTTTTTT
TRBV27	.	TRBJ2-1	TRBD1	CASSPRQGYGNEQFF	TGTGCCAGCAGTCCACGACAGGGCTATGGCAATGAGCAGTTCTTC
TRBV2	.	TRBJ1-2	.	CASTGDLGDGYTF	TGTGCCAGCACTGGGGATCTGGGAGATGGCTACACCTTC
TRBV5-1	.	TRBJ2-2	TRBD2	CASSWGTSGTGGGELFF	TGCGCCAGCAGCTGGGGGACTAGCGGGACCGGAGGCGGGGAGCTGTTTTTT
TRBV11-3	.	TRBJ2-6	TRBD1	CASSPGTGRGAGANVLTF	TGTGCCAGCAGCCCGGGGACAGGGAGGGGCGCTGGGGCCAACGTCCTGACTTTC
TRBV6-6	few	TRBJ1-2	.	CASSSAGLYTF	TGTGCCAGCAGTTCCGCGGGGCTCTACACCTTC
TRBV6-5	.	TRBJ1-1	TRBD1	CASSYGGDRGSPEAFF	TGTGCCAGCAGTTACGGGGGGGACAGGGGATCCCCTGAAGCTTTCTTT
TRBV4-2	.	TRBJ2-5	TRBD2	CASSPIVGGGGETQYF	TGTGCCAGCAGCCCGATTGTCGGGGGGGGCGGAGAGACCCAGTACTTC
TRBV5-4	.	TRBJ1-4	.	CASSTKETNEKLFF	TGTGCCAGCAGCACCAAGGAGACTAATGAAAAACTGTTTTTT
TRBV27	.	TRBJ2-1	.	CASSLRGTGHNEQFF	TGTGCCAGCAGTTTACGTGGGACCGGGCACAATGAGCAGTTCTTC
TRBV5-4	.	TRBJ2-2	TRBD1	CASSFGQGLNTGELFF	TGTGCCAGCAGCTTTGGACAGGGACTGAACACCGGGGAGCTGTTTTTT
TRBV9	.	TRBJ2-1	TRBD2	CASSVAGGSYNEQFF	TGTGCCAGCAGCGTGGCGGGGGGCTCCTACAATGAGCAGTTCTTC
TRBV30	once	TRBJ1-6	TRBD1	CAWTGTVRGSPLHF	TGTGCCTGGACGGGGACAGTGAGGGGTTCACCCCTCCACTTT
TRBV12-5	.	TRBJ1-1	TRBD1	CASGPRGASSEAFF	TGTGCTAGTGGCCCCAGGGGGGCGTCGAGTGAAGCTTTCTTT
TRBV19	.	TRBJ1-1	TRBD1	CASSIRGDRGMNTEAFF	TGTGCCAGTAGTATAAGGGGGGACAGGGGGATGAACACTGAAGCTTTCTTT
TRBV10-1	.	TRBJ2-3	.	CASAGSTDTQYF	TGCGCCAGCGCCGGGAGCACAGATACGCAGTATTTT
TRBV5-1	.	TRBJ2-7	TRBD1	CASRIQGGLYEQYF	TGCGCCAGCAGGATACAGGGGGGCCTCTACGAGCAGTACTTC
TRBV5-4	.	TRBJ1-6	TRBD1	CASSAGQDRGGSPLHF	TGTGCCAGCAGCGCGGGTCAGGACAGGGGAGGTTCACCCCTCCACTTT
TRBV5-5	.	TRBJ1-5	.	CASSFFAENQPQHF	TGTGCCAGCAGCTTCTTTGCCGAGAATCAGCCCCAGCATTTT
TRBV5-1	.	TRBJ2-7	TRBD1	CASSSSGYRDRANEQYF	TGCGCCAGCAGCTCGTCGGGCTACCGGGACAGGGCAAACGAGCAGTACTTC
TRBV5-6	.	TRBJ2-5	.	CASRGGSQETQYF	TGTGCCAGCAGGGGAGGCAGCCAAGAGACCCAGTACTTC
TRBV6-1	medium-sized	TRBJ1-1	.	CASSDSPENTEAFF	TGTGCCAGCAGTGACTCACCGGAGAACACTGAAGCTTTCTTT
TRBV15	.	TRBJ1-1	.	CATSSPGKMNTEAFF	TGTGCCACCAGCAGCCCGGGGAAAATGAACACTGAAGCTTTCTTT
TRBV10-1	once	TRBJ2-1	.	CASSESPGGGYEQFF	TGCGCCAGCAGTGAGTCCCCTGGCGGGGGCTACGAGCAGTTCTTC
TRBV10-3	.	TRBJ1-1	.	CAISVMLDAEAFF	TGTGCCATCAGTGTTATGCTAGACGCTGAAGCTTTCTTT
TRBV5-1	.	TRBJ1-2	.	CASSSDSYGYTF	TGCGCCAGCAGCTCCGACAGCTATGGCTACACCTTC
TRBV5-1	.	TRBJ2-2	.	CASSLVASPNTGELFF	TGCGCCAGCAGCTTGGTCGCAAGCCCGAACACCGGGGAGCTGTTTTTT
TRBV10-2	.	TRBJ1-1	.	CASSQGGAGTEAFF	TGCGCCAGCTCCCAAGGGGGGGCGGGCACTGAAGCTTTCTTT
TRBV30	.	TRBJ1-5	.	CAWTLGANQPQHF	TGTGCCTGGACGCTGGGGGCCAATCAGCCCCAGCATTTT
TRBV9	.	TRBJ2-1	.	CASSVGIRNEQFF	TGTGCCAGCAGCGTAGGGATCAGAAATGAGCAGTTCTTC
TRBV5-6	.	TRBJ1-2	TRBD1	CASSRDARTGKGYTF	TGTGCCAGCAGCCGTGATGCCCGGACAGGGAAAGGCTACACCTTC
TRBV10-1	.	TRBJ2-1	.	CASSENIEQFF	TGCGCCAGCAGTGAGAATATTGAGCAGTTCTTC
TRBV7-9	.	TRBJ1-5	.	CASSLSVKHPQHF	TGTGCCAGCAGCTTGTCGGTCAAACACCCCCAGCATTTT
TRBV7-2	once	TRBJ1-1	.	CASSLAREQLAFF	TGTGCCAGCAGCTTAGCGAGGGAGCAGCTAGCTTTCTTT
TRBV11-2	.	TRBJ2-2	.	CASSFTRAGELFF	TGTGCCAGCAGCTTCACCAGGGCCGGGGAGCTGTTTTTT
TRBV4-2	.	TRBJ1-4	.	CASSQDPPGGQGEKLFF	TGTGCCAGCAGCCAAGATCCCCCCGGGGGGCAGGGTGAAAAACTGTTTTTT
TRBV6-5	.	TRBJ1-2	.	CASSSPGERSYGYTF	TGTGCCAGCAGTTCCCCAGGGGAGAGGAGCTATGGCTACACCTTC
TRBV7-9	.	TRBJ2-5	.	CASSDLGPHGETQYF	TGTGCCAGCAGCGACTTAGGCCCTCACGGCGAGACCCAGTACTTC
TRBV6-6	.	TRBJ2-4	.	CASSPITQGGNIQYF	TGTGCCAGCAGCCCCATTACACAGGGCGGGAACATTCAGTACTTC
TRBV7-9	.	TRBJ2-5	TRBD1	CASSPGQGNSQETQYF	TGTGCCAGCAGCCCCGGACAGGGGAACTCCCAAGAGACCCAGTACTTC